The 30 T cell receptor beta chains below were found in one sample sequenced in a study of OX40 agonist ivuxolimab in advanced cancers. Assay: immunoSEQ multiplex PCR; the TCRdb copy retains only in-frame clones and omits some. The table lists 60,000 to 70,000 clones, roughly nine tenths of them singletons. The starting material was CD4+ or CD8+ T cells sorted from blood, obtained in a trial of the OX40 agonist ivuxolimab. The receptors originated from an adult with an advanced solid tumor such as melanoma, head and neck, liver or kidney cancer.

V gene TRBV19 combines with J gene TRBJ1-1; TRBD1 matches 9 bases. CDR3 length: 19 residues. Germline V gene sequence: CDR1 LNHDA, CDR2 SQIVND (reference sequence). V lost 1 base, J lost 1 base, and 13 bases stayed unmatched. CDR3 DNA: TGTGCCAGTAGTATAGGCACCACGGGACAGGGAAACGCGAACACTGAAGCTTTCTTT. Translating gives CASSIGTTGQGNANTEAFF.

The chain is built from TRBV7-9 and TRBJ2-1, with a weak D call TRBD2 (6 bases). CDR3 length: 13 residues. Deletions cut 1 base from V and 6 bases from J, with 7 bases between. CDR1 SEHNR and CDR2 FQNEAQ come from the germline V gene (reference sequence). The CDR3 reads CASSLGSGNEQFF. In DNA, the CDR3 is TGTGCCAGCAGCTTAGGTAGCGGCAATGAGCAGTTCTTC.

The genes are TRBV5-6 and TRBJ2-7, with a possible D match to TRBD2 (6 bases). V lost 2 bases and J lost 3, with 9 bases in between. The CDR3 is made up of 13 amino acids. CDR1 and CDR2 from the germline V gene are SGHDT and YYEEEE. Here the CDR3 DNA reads TGTGCCAGCAGCTTCCTTAGCGGCTACGAGCAGTACTTC. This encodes CASSFLSGYEQYF.

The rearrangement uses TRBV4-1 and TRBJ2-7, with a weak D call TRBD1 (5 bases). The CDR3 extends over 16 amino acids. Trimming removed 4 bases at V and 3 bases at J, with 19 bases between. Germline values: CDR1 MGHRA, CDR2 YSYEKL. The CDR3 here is CASSLLGPPGDYEQYF. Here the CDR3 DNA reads TGCGCCAGCAGCCTCTTGGGGCCTCCAGGCGACTACGAGCAGTACTTC.

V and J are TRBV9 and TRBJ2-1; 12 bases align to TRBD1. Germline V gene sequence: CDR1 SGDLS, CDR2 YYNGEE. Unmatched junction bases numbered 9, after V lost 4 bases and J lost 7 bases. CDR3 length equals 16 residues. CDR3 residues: CASSPWGQGAGNEQFF. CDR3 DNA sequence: TGTGCCAGCAGCCCCTGGGGACAGGGGGCTGGGAATGAGCAGTTCTTC.

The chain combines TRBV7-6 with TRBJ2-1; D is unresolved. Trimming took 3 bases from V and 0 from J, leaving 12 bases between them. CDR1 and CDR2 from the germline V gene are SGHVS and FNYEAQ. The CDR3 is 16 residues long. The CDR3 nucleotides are TGTGCCAGCAGCTTTTACGGGCCCCGCTCCTACAATGAGCAGTTCTTC. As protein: CASSFYGPRSYNEQFF. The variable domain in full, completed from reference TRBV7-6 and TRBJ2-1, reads GAGVSQSPRYKVTKRGQDVALRCDPISGHVSLYWYRQALGQGPEFLTYFNYEAQQDKSGLPNDRFSAERPEGSISTLTIQRTEQRDSAMYRCASSFYGPRSYNEQFFGPGTRLTVL.

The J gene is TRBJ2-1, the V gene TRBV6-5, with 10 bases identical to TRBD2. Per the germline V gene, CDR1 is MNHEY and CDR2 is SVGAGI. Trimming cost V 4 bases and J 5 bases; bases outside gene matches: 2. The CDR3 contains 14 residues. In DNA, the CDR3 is TGTGCCAGCAGTTGGACTAGCGGAGACAATGAGCAGTTCTTC. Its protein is CASSWTSGDNEQFF.

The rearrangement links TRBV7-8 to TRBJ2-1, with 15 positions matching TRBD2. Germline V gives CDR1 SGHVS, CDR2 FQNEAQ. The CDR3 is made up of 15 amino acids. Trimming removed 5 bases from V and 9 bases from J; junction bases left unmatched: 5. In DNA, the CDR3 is TGTGCCAGCAGCGCCGGGACTAGCGGGAGGAGTGAGCAGTTCTTC. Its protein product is CASSAGTSGRSEQFF.

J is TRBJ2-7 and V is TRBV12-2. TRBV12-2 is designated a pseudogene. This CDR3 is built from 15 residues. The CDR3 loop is CASRLARNILREQYF. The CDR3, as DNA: TGTGCAAGTCGCTTAGCGCGAAACATCCTACGTGAGCAGTACTTC.

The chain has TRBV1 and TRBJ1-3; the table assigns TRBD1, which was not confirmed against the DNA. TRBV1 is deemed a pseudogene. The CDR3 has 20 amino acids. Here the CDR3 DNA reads TGCACCAGCAGCCCCAATCGGGACAGGGTAACTACGCTCGGGGGAAACACCATATATTTT. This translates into CTSSPNRDRVTTLGGNTIYF.

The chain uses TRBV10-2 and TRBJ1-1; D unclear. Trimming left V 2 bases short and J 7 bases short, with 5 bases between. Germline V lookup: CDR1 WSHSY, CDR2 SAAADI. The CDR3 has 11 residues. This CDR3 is CASSEGVEAFF. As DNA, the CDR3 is TGCGCCAGCAGTGAGGGGGTTGAAGCTTTCTTT.

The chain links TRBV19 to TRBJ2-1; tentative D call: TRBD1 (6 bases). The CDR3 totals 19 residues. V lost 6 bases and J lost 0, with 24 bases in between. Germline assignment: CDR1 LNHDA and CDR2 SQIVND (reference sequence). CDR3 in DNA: TGTGCCAGTAGCTATCCGCCGCGTGCCAGGGGTCCCTCCTACAATGAGCAGTTCTTC. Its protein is CASSYPPRARGPSYNEQFF.

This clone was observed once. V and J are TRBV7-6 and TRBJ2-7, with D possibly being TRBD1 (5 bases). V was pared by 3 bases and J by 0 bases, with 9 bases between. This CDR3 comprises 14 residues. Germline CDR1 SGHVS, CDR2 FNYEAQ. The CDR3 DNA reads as TGTGCCAGCAGCTTGAACAGGAACTCCTACGAGCAGTACTTC. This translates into CASSLNRNSYEQYF.

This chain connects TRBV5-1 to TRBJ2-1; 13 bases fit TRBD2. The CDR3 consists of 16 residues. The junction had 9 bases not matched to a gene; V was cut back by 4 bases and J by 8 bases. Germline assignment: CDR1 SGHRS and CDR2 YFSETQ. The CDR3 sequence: CASSTAGTSGVYEQFF. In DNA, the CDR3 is TGCGCCAGCAGCACAGCCGGGACTAGCGGGGTGTATGAGCAGTTCTTC.

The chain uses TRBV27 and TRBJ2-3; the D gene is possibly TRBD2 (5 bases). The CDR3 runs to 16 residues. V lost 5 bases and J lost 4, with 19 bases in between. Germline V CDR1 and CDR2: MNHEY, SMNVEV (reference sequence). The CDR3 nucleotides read TGTGCCAGCAGTGGCAGGCTAGCCCGGTCGGCAGATACGCAGTATTTT. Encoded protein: CASSGRLARSADTQYF.

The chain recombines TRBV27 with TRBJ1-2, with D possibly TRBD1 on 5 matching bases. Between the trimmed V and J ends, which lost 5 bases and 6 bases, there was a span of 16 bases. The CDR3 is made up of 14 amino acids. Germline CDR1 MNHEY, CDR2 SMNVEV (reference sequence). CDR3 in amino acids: CASSNFGATHGYTF. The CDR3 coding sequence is TGTGCCAGCAGTAACTTCGGGGCCACCCATGGCTACACCTTC.

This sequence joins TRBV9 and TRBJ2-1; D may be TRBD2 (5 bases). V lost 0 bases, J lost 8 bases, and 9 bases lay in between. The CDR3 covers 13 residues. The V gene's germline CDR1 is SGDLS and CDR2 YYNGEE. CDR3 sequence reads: CASSVGGRDEQFF. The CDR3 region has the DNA TGTGCCAGCAGCGTAGGTGGGAGAGATGAGCAGTTCTTC.

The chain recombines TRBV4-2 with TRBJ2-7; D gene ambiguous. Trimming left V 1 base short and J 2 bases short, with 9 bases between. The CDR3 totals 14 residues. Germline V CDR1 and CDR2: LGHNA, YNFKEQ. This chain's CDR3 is CASSQVDLTYEQYF. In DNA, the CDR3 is TGTGCCAGCAGCCAAGTGGACCTGACCTACGAGCAGTACTTC.

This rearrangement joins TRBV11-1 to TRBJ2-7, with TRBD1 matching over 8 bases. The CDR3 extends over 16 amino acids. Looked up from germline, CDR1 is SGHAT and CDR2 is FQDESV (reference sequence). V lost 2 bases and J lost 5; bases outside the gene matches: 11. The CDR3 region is CASSLRRQGRPNEQYF. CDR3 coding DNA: TGTGCCAGCAGCTTAAGACGACAGGGGCGCCCAAACGAGCAGTACTTC.

The DNA of the CDR3 is TGCAGCGTACGGGACAGCTCCGACTACGAGCAGTACTTC. Encoded protein: CSVRDSSDYEQYF. The V call is TRBV29-1, the J call TRBJ2-7; TRBD1 agrees at 7 bases. CDR1 is SQVTM and CDR2 is ANQGSEA in the germline V gene. The junction had 8 bases not matched to a gene; V was cut back by 6 bases and J by 3 bases. This CDR3 region has 13 residues.

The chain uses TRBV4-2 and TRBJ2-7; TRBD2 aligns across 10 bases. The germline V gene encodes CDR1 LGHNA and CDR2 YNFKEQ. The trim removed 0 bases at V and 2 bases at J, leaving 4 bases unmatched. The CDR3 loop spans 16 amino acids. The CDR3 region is CASSQESSGGTYEQYF. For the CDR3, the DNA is TGTGCCAGCAGCCAAGAGTCTAGCGGGGGTACCTACGAGCAGTACTTC.

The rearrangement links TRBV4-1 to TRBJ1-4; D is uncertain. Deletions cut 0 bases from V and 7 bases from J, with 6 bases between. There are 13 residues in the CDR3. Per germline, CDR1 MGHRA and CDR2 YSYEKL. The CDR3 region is CASSQESGEKLFF. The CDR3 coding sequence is TGCGCCAGCAGCCAAGAGAGCGGTGAAAAACTGTTTTTT.

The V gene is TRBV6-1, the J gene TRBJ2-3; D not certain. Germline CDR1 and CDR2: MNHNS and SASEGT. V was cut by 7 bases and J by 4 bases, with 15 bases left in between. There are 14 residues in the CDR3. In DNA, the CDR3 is TGTGCCAGCACCGAGACAATATTCGCAGATACGCAGTATTTT. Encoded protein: CASTETIFADTQYF.

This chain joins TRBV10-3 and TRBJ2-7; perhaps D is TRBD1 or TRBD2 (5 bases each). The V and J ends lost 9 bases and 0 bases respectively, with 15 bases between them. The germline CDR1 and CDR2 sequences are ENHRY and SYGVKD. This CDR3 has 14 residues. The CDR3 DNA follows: TGTGCCATTTCCGGGGCCTTGGCCTCCTACGAGCAGTACTTC. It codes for CAISGALASYEQYF.

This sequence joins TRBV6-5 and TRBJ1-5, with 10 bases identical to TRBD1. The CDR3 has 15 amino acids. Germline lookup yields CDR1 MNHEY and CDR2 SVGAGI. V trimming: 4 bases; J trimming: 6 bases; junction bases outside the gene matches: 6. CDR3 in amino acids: CASSSGTGDGQPQHF. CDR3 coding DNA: TGTGCCAGCAGTTCCGGGACAGGGGATGGTCAGCCCCAGCATTTT.

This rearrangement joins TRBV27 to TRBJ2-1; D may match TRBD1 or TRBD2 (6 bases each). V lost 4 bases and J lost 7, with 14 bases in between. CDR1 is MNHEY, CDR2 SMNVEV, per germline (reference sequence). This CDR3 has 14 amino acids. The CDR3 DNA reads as TGTGCCAGCAGTTCCGGGGGCCCTTGGAATGAGCAGTTCTTC. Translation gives CASSSGGPWNEQFF.

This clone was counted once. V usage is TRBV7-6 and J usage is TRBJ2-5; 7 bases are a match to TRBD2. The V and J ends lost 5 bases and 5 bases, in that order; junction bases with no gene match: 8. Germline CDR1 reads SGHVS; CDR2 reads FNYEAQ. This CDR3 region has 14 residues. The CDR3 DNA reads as TGTGCCAGCAGCCCGGGACTACCCCGTGAGACCCAGTACTTC. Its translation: CASSPGLPRETQYF. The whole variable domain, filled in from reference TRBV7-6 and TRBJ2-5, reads GAGVSQSPRYKVTKRGQDVALRCDPISGHVSLYWYRQALGQGPEFLTYFNYEAQQDKSGLPNDRFSAERPEGSISTLTIQRTEQRDSAMYRCASSPGLPRETQYFGPGTRLLVL.

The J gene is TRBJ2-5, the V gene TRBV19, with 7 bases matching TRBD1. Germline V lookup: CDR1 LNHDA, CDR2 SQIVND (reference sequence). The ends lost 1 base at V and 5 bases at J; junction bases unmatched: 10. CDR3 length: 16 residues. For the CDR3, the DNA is TGTGCCAGTAGTATAGCCACGAGGGGGCGGTTTGAGACCCAGTACTTC. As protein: CASSIATRGRFETQYF.

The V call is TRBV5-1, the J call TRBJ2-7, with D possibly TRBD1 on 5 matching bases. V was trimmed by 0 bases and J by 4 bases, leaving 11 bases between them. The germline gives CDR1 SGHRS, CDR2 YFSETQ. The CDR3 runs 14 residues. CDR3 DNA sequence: TGCGCCAGCAGCTTGGAAGGGGTCTTTTACGAGCAGTACTTC. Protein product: CASSLEGVFYEQYF. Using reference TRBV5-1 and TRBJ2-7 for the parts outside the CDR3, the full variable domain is KAGVTQTPRYLIKTRGQQVTLSCSPISGHRSVSWYQQTPGQGLQFLFEYFSETQRNKGNFPGRFSGRQFSNSRSEMNVSTLELGDSALYLCASSLEGVFYEQYFGPGTRLTVT.

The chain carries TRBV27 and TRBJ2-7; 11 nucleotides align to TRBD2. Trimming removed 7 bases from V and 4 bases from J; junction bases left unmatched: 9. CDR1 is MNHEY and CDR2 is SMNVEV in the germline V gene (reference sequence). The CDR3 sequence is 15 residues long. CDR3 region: CASTPTSGSIYEQYF. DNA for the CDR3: TGTGCCAGCACCCCCACTAGCGGGAGTATATACGAGCAGTACTTC.